The 31 T cell receptor beta chains below were found in one sample sequenced in a study of T cell repertoires in cytomegalovirus infection. TCRdb itself ran the reads through MiXCR, one entry per CDR3 protein. The sample lists under 800,000 distinct CDR3 sequences, 24% occurring once. The sequenced material came from CD8+ T cells from PBMCs. The receptors were gathered from a human donor in good health (CMV status not recorded). Some clones in this sample may be carry-over from other donors' samples.

The chain carries TRBV20-1 and TRBJ1-2, with TRBD1 matching 7 bases. The CDR3 runs 15 residues. V was pared by 0 bases and J by 4 bases, with 8 bases of the junction left unmatched. The germline CDR1 and CDR2 sequences are DFQATT and SNEGSKA (reference sequence). In DNA, the CDR3 is TGCAGTGCTAGAGACATAGGGGGCGCCGGCTATGGCTACACCTTC. This codes for CSARDIGGAGYGYTF.

This clonotype was seen a few times. The chain joins TRBV10-3 to TRBJ1-2; TRBD1 is a possible D gene (6 bases). Germline V CDR1 and CDR2: ENHRY, SYGVKD. The V and J ends lost 6 bases and 6 bases respectively, with 14 bases between them. There are 13 residues in the CDR3. Here the CDR3 reads CAIREQGRDGYTF. The CDR3 nucleotides are TGTGCCATCAGGGAACAGGGACGGGATGGCTACACCTTC.

As concerns this clonotype: Germline and junction disagree at one end, which may indicate a read error. The J gene is TRBJ2-2, the V gene TRBV7-7, with D possibly TRBD1 on 6 matching bases. Per the germline V gene, CDR1 is SSHAT and CDR2 is FNYEAQ (reference sequence). This CDR3 comprises 14 residues. The CDR3 region has the DNA TGTGCTAGCAGCTTCACAGGGCGGGCCGGGGAGCTGTTTTTT. This translates into CASSFTGRAGELFF.

The table lists this clonotype with many counts. The gene calls are TRBV12-3 or TRBV12-4 and TRBJ1-5; 7 bases are shared with TRBD1. Losses at the gene ends were 3 bases for V and 2 bases for J; bases not matched to a gene: 4. The CDR3 totals 15 residues. In DNA, the CDR3 is TGTGCCAGCAGTTTTGGCAGGGGGGGCAATCAGCCCCAGCATTTT. It translates to CASSFGRGGNQPQHF.

On this clonotype itself: A much larger clonotype is one base distant, so this may be a read error. The chain couples TRBV7-3 to TRBJ2-1; the D is unclear. Germline CDR1 is SGHTA and CDR2 is FQGTGA. This CDR3 is built from 13 residues. Trimming cost V 5 bases and J 11 bases, with 16 bases left between them. The CDR3 DNA reads TGTGCCAGCAGCCCTACAGTGGCAATGCAGCAGTTCTTC. Translated: CASSPTVAMQQFF.

This clonotype was seen ten or more times. CDR3 DNA sequence: TGTGCCAGCAGTTGGGACACACTATCCTTGAACTATGGCTACACCTTC. Translated: CASSWDTLSLNYGYTF. The chain couples TRBV7-9 to TRBJ1-2; D perhaps matches TRBD1 (6 bases). This CDR3 is 16 amino acids long. Trimming pared 6 bases from V and 2 bases from J, leaving 19 bases between. In germline, CDR1 is SEHNR, CDR2 FQNEAQ (reference sequence). Based on the CDR3 plus reference TRBV7-9 and TRBJ1-2, the full variable domain is DTGVSQNPRHKITKRGQNVTFRCDPISEHNRLYWYRQTLGQGPEFLTYFQNEAQLEKSRLLSDRFSAERPKGSFSTLEIQRTEQGDSAMYLCASSWDTLSLNYGYTFGSGTRLTVV.

The chain joins TRBV29-1 to TRBJ2-3; possibly TRBD2 for D (6 bases). V was shortened by 6 bases and J by 0 bases, with 10 bases between the two germline ends. Per the germline V gene, CDR1 is SQVTM and CDR2 is ANQGSEA. CDR3 length: 13 residues. CDR3 sequence (DNA): TGCAGCGTCGATAGCGGCAGCACAGATACGCAGTATTTT. Amino acid sequence: CSVDSGSTDTQYF.

About this clonotype: The CDR3 does not close with the conserved phenylalanine or tryptophan, likely indicating a read error. The chain recombines TRBV7-9 with TRBJ2-1; maybe TRBD2 (6 bases). The germline V gene has CDR1 SEHNR and CDR2 FQNEAQ (reference sequence). There are 14 residues in the CDR3. Trimming took off 5 bases at V and 7 bases at J, with 15 bases between the two ends. The DNA for the CDR3 is TGTGCCAGCAGCCTCAGTGGGGGGTTAAATGAGCAGTTCGTC. Protein product: CASSLSGGLNEQFV.

In its sample, this clonotype was seen a few times. This sequence joins TRBV6-2 or TRBV6-3 and TRBJ1-6; D perhaps matches TRBD1 (6 bases). The CDR3 has 14 amino acids. The germline V gene encodes CDR1 MNHEY and CDR2 SVGEGT. The V and J ends lost 6 bases and 7 bases respectively, with 13 bases between them. Here the CDR3 reads CASRPGQTNSPLHF. The CDR3 DNA is TGTGCCAGCAGGCCCGGACAGACCAATTCACCCCTCCACTTT.

DNA of the CDR3: TGTGCCACCCTGACAGGGTCGAATTTTGAAGCTTTCTTT. Translating it yields CATLTGSNFEAFF. The chain uses TRBV2 and TRBJ1-1; 7 bases map to TRBD1. Germline V gene sequence: CDR1 SNHLY, CDR2 FYNNEI. The CDR3 contains 13 residues. The V segment lost 10 bases and the J segment 7 bases; nucleotides outside the gene matches: 12. Full variable domain (rest looked up from reference TRBV2 and TRBJ1-1): EPEVTQTPSHQVTQMGQEVILRCVPISNHLYFYWYRQILGQKVEFLVSFYNNEISEKSEIFDDQFSVERPDGSNFTLKIRSTKLEDSAMYFCATLTGSNFEAFFGQGTRLTVV.

This clonotype was picked up a small number of times. This chain connects TRBV4-2 to TRBJ2-3, with D perhaps assigned TRBD1 or TRBD2 (7 bases each). The V and J ends lost 0 bases and 2 bases respectively, with 12 bases between them. The CDR3 is 16 residues long. CDR1 is LGHNA and CDR2 is YNFKEQ in the germline V gene. The CDR3 DNA follows: TGTGCCAGCAGCCAAGATCAGGGGGGGCCCACAGATACGCAGTATTTT. Translation: CASSQDQGGPTDTQYF.

The V gene is TRBV28, the J gene TRBJ2-1; TRBD2 matches 8 bases. The germline gives CDR1 MDHEN, CDR2 SYDVKM. After removal of 3 bases from V and 4 bases from J, the junction contained 2 bases not matched to a gene. This CDR3 is 14 amino acids long. CDR3 coding DNA: TGTGCCAGCAGTTTTCCGGGGGGGTACAATGAGCAGTTCTTC. This translates into CASSFPGGYNEQFF.

This CDR3 is CASSQEGQAYEQYF. CDR3 nucleotides: TGTGCCAGCAGCCAAGAAGGGCAGGCCTACGAGCAGTACTTC. The chain uses TRBV3-1 and TRBJ2-7; D call uncertain. Trimming stripped 0 bases from V and 2 bases from J, with 8 bases between. Germline V gene lookup returns CDR1 LGHDT and CDR2 YNNKEL (reference sequence). CDR3 length equals 14 residues.

The chain uses TRBV2 and TRBJ2-7; D may be TRBD2 (5 bases). The CDR3 is made up of 11 amino acids. The V gene lost 6 bases and the J gene lost 6 bases, with 9 bases spanning the gap. The V gene's germline CDR1 is SNHLY and CDR2 FYNNEI. Here the CDR3 reads CASRERSEQYF. CDR3 nucleotides: TGTGCCAGCAGGGAGCGGAGCGAGCAGTACTTC.

The chain has TRBV7-9 and TRBJ1-1, with 12 bases lining up with TRBD1. The V gene's germline CDR1 is SEHNR and CDR2 FQNEAQ (reference sequence). There are 17 residues in the CDR3. Losses at the gene ends were 5 bases for V and 5 bases for J; bases not matched to a gene: 12. CDR3 region: CASSGGQGAFAGTEAFF. The CDR3 DNA reads as TGTGCCAGCAGCGGGGGACAGGGGGCTTTTGCAGGAACTGAAGCTTTCTTT.

On this clonotype: A much larger clone lies a single base off, so this may be a read error. The gene calls are TRBV7-8 and TRBJ2-1, with TRBD2 identical over 11 bases. The ends lost 4 bases at V and 4 bases at J; junction bases unmatched: 12. Germline CDR1 and CDR2: SGHVS and FQNEAQ. This CDR3 is 18 amino acids long. As DNA, the CDR3 is TGTGCCAGCAGCTCCTTACTGCCGGGACTAGCGGCTTACAATGAGCAGTTCTTC. Amino acids: CASSSLLPGLAAYNEQFF.

Note on this clonotype: A clone one base away is much larger, so this may be a read error. The rearrangement links TRBV20-1 to TRBJ1-1; D is undetermined. Trimming stripped 1 base from V and 5 bases from J, with 14 bases between. The length of the CDR3 is 14 residues. Per germline, CDR1 DFQATT and CDR2 SNEGSKA (reference sequence). The CDR3 region is CSARGAGRWTEAFF. As DNA, the CDR3 is TGCAGTGCTAGAGGGGCGGGCAGGTGGACTGAAGCTTTCTTT.

This clonotype has only a few counts. The chain is built from TRBV7-6 and TRBJ2-3, with D possibly being TRBD1 (6 bases). From germline, CDR1 is SGHVS and CDR2 FNYEAQ. Trimming took off 1 base at V and 3 bases at J, with 8 bases between the two ends. This CDR3 contains 14 residues. In nucleotides, the CDR3 is TGTGCCAGCAGCTTAGTACAGGGAACAGATACGCAGTATTTT. It codes for CASSLVQGTDTQYF.

This clonotype was detected a few times. The chain joins TRBV5-5 to TRBJ2-2; D not resolved. V was pared by 4 bases and J by 1 base, with 14 bases between. Germline V gives CDR1 SGHKS, CDR2 YYEKEE (reference sequence). CDR3 size: 16 residues. The CDR3 DNA sequence: TGTGCCAGCAGCGTGGGCTTGACAAAGAACACCGGGGAGCTGTTTTTT. The encoded protein is CASSVGLTKNTGELFF.

This clonotype has more than one count but fewer than ten. The chain carries TRBV6-2 or TRBV6-3 and TRBJ1-2, with D possibly TRBD1 on 5 matching bases. The V gene's germline CDR1 is MNHEY and CDR2 SVGEGT. V lost 9 bases and J lost 9, with 23 bases in between. CDR3 length: 14 residues. The CDR3 protein is CASHRGDEPMRYTF. The CDR3 region has the DNA TGTGCCAGTCATCGGGGGGACGAACCAATGCGCTACACCTTC.

This sequence joins TRBV20-1 and TRBJ1-2; D gene unclear. Germline values: CDR1 DFQATT, CDR2 SNEGSKA (reference sequence). Trimming removed 0 bases at V and 3 bases at J, with 20 bases between. The CDR3 contains 17 residues. The CDR3 DNA sequence: TGCAGTGCTAGAGATATAGATCAGGCCCGAACCTACTATGGCTACACCTTC. It specifies CSARDIDQARTYYGYTF.

A remark on this clonotype: A read error may explain this, as a much larger clone is one base away. The chain recombines TRBV7-3 with TRBJ1-1; tentatively, D is TRBD1 (5 bases). Germline V gene lookup returns CDR1 SGHTA and CDR2 FQGTGA. The CDR3 is 14 residues long. The CDR3 region is CVSSPRVTALGAFF. The CDR3 coding sequence is TGTGTCAGCAGTCCGAGGGTGACAGCCTTGGGGGCTTTCTTT. The full variable domain, with the rest looked up from reference TRBV7-3 and TRBJ1-1, is GAGVSQTPSNKVTEKGKYVELRCDPISGHTALYWYRQSLGQGPEFLIYFQGTGAADDSGLPNDRFFAVRPEGSVSTLKIQRTERGDSAVYLCVSSPRVTALGAFFGQGTRLTVV.

This clonotype was detected many times. The gene calls are TRBV6-5 and TRBJ2-5, with D possibly being TRBD1 (5 bases). Trimming took off 0 bases at V and 5 bases at J, with 13 bases between the two ends. The V gene's germline CDR1 is MNHEY and CDR2 SVGAGI. This CDR3 is built from 15 residues. The CDR3: CASSYSIGAWETQYF. The CDR3 coding sequence is TGTGCCAGCAGTTACTCGATAGGGGCTTGGGAGACCCAGTACTTC.

This clonotype was picked up a small number of times. The chain links TRBV10-3 to TRBJ2-7; TRBD1 matches at 11 bases. With 0 bases clipped from V and 0 bases from J, the junction kept 1 base outside the gene matches. Germline CDR1 reads ENHRY; CDR2 reads SYGVKD. This CDR3 has 16 amino acids. The CDR3 protein is CAISESGTGGSYEQYV. The CDR3 DNA sequence: TGTGCCATCAGTGAGTCGGGGACAGGGGGCTCCTACGAGCAGTACGTC.

In regard to this clonotype: A read error is possible here, since a much larger clone lies one base away. The chain joins TRBV29-1 to TRBJ2-7; D gene unclear. The CDR3 sequence is 13 residues long. V dropped 4 bases and J dropped 1 base, with 11 bases sitting between them. From germline, CDR1 is SQVTM and CDR2 ANQGSEA. The CDR3 reads CSVGSGHSYEQYF. The DNA of the CDR3 is TGCAGCGTTGGCTCAGGTCATTCCTACGAGCAGTACTTC.

This clonotype was detected ten times or more. The chain carries TRBV12-3 or TRBV12-4 and TRBJ2-7; D may be TRBD2 (5 bases). Trimming pared 6 bases from V and 6 bases from J, leaving 15 bases between. CDR3 length: 13 residues. The CDR3 sequence: CASSPGGLGEQYV. CDR3 nucleotide sequence: TGTGCCAGCAGCCCGGGCGGGCTGGGCGAGCAGTACGTC.

The table lists this clonotype with a few counts. The rearrangement uses TRBV4-1 and TRBJ2-3; TRBD1 aligns across 7 bases. This CDR3 is built from 15 residues. Germline loops: CDR1 MGHRA, CDR2 YSYEKL. With 3 bases clipped from V and 0 bases from J, the junction kept 3 bases outside the gene matches. As DNA, the CDR3 is TGCGCCAGCAGCCACGGACAGGCTAGCACAGATACGCAGTATTTT. Translated, it gives CASSHGQASTDTQYF.

This clonotype turned up a few times. The rearrangement links TRBV6-6 to TRBJ2-3, with 8 positions matching TRBD2. The length of the CDR3 is 14 residues. V lost 4 bases, J lost 6 bases, and 6 bases stayed unmatched. Per the germline V gene, CDR1 is MNHNY and CDR2 is SVGAGI (reference sequence). CDR3 sequence: CASSSPRGRDTQYF. The DNA for the CDR3 is TGTGCCAGCAGTTCCCCCCGCGGGAGGGATACGCAGTATTTT.

This chain joins TRBV7-9 and TRBJ1-1, with D tentatively TRBD1 (5 bases). V was clipped by 2 bases and J by 3 bases, with 19 bases between them. This CDR3 region has 17 residues. The germline V gene has CDR1 SEHNR and CDR2 FQNEAQ (reference sequence). The CDR3 reads CASSLKGQGLWDTEAFF. In DNA form, the CDR3 reads TGTGCCAGCAGCTTAAAGGGCCAGGGACTATGGGACACTGAAGCTTTCTTT.

This clonotype was found a few times. The chain couples TRBV6-7 to TRBJ1-5, with D possibly being TRBD1 (5 bases). Being an ORF, TRBV6-7 has a function that is uncertain. CDR3 size: 16 residues. The ends were cut back, 0 bases at V and 5 bases at J, with 14 bases in the middle. CDR3 sequence (DNA): TGTGCCAGCAGTTACTCGAGCAGGGTGGTTGATCAGCCCCAGCATTTT. Protein product: CASSYSSRVVDQPQHF.

With respect to this clonotype: Without the conserved terminal phenylalanine or tryptophan, this CDR3 likely stems from a read error. The chain links TRBV11-3 to TRBJ2-1; no clear D. From germline, CDR1 is SGHNT and CDR2 YENEEA. Trimming took off 5 bases at V and 9 bases at J, with 11 bases between the two ends. This CDR3 has 12 residues. The CDR3 DNA reads TGTGCCAGCAGCCCTGACTCGGTTGAGCAGTTCTCC. Translated: CASSPDSVEQFS.